These 11 T cell receptor beta chains were all obtained from the same sample, sequenced in a study of T-cell memory formation after mild COVID-19. TCRdb recomputed calls from the 5' RACE reads with MiXCR, one row per CDR3 protein. Among around 300,000 distinct CDR3 sequences, around 15% were seen once, and the ten largest hold over 20%. The material sequenced was PBMCs or a T cell subset sorted from them (not recorded which). Receptors originate from a man between 18 and 35 years old who had mild COVID-19 (a few samples of this study predate the infection). Cell type and time point are not known.

V and J are TRBV4-3 and TRBJ2-2; 9 bases are shared with TRBD1. V shed 4 bases and J 7 bases; nucleotides not matched to a gene: 7. The CDR3 is 15 amino acids. In germline, CDR1 is LGHNA, CDR2 YSLEER. The CDR3 reads CASSRNRGQGGELFF. CDR3 in DNA: TGCGCCAGCAGCCGAAACAGGGGGCAGGGCGGGGAGCTGTTTTTT.

J is TRBJ2-5 and V is TRBV6-5, with a possible D match to TRBD2 (5 bases). This CDR3 comprises 15 residues. Trimming pared 6 bases from V and 7 bases from J, leaving 21 bases between. Germline CDR1 reads MNHEY; CDR2 reads SVGAGI. The CDR3 DNA sequence: TGTGCCAGCAGCAAAGGCCCCGGCCCAGAGGGGACCCAGTACTTC. This sequence encodes CASSKGPGPEGTQYF.

This clonotype appeared a few times. V and J are TRBV18 and TRBJ1-1; D not certain. Trimming removed 1 base from V and 5 bases from J, with 8 bases in between. CDR3 length equals 13 residues. CDR1 is KGHSH, CDR2 LQKENI, per germline. CDR3 sequence: CASSPRSGTEAFF. CDR3 in DNA: TGTGCCAGCTCACCACGGTCGGGGACTGAAGCTTTCTTT.

There are a few counts of this clonotype. This may be a read error: a much more frequent sequence differs by one nucleotide. The chain combines TRBV9 with TRBJ2-3; a weak D match, TRBD2 (5 bases). Trimming cost V 0 bases and J 0 bases, with 5 bases left between them. Germline values: CDR1 SGDLS, CDR2 YYNGEE. This CDR3 has 14 amino acids. The CDR3 here is CASSVGTSTDTQYF. The DNA of the CDR3 is TGTGCCAGCAGCGTAGGGACTAGCACAGATACGCAGTATTTT.

A few counts support this clonotype. The CDR3 DNA reads as TGTGCCAGCAGAGGAGACAGGGGAGGGTATGGCTACACCTTC. It translates to CASRGDRGGYGYTF. The chain has TRBV12-3 or TRBV12-4 and TRBJ1-2, with 8 bases identical to TRBD1. This CDR3 contains 14 residues. Trimming took 6 bases from V and 5 from J; bases not matched to a gene: 8.

The rearrangement joins TRBV12-3 or TRBV12-4 to TRBJ2-3; D call uncertain. The CDR3 contains 14 residues. V was trimmed by 2 bases and J by 4 bases, leaving 10 bases between them. The CDR3 loop reads CASSLQAPADTQYF. CDR3 nucleotide sequence: TGTGCCAGCAGTTTACAGGCCCCCGCAGATACGCAGTATTTT.

The J gene is TRBJ1-4, the V gene TRBV28; D uncertain. The germline CDR1 and CDR2 sequences are MDHEN and SYDVKM. The V end was cut by 6 bases, the J end by 6 bases, with 20 bases between. The CDR3 length is 16 residues. Here the CDR3 reads CASSPRVVRLDEKLFF. The DNA for the CDR3 is TGTGCCAGCAGCCCTCGGGTTGTAAGGTTGGATGAAAAACTGTTTTTT.

As DNA, the CDR3 is TGCGCCAGCAGCCGTGGCGGTGGCGATGGCTACACCTTC. Its protein product is CASSRGGGDGYTF. The rearrangement uses TRBV5-1 and TRBJ1-2; D is uncertain. V was shortened by 4 bases and J by 6 bases, with 13 bases between the two germline ends. Germline V gene data show CDR1 as SGHRS and CDR2 as YFSETQ. The CDR3 covers 13 residues. Filled out from reference TRBV5-1 and TRBJ1-2, the complete variable domain reads KAGVTQTPRYLIKTRGQQVTLSCSPISGHRSVSWYQQTPGQGLQFLFEYFSETQRNKGNFPGRFSGRQFSNSRSEMNVSTLELGDSALYLCASSRGGGDGYTFGSGTRLTVV.

This chain's CDR3 is CASSLRQGVPTDTQYF. The CDR3 nucleotides read TGTGCCAGCAGCTTAAGACAGGGGGTCCCCACAGATACGCAGTATTTT. The chain uses TRBV9 and TRBJ2-3; 9 bases map to TRBD1. Germline CDR1 reads SGDLS; CDR2 reads YYNGEE. The ends lost 4 bases at V and 2 bases at J; junction bases unmatched: 8. The CDR3 totals 16 residues.

The CDR3 DNA reads as TGTGCCAGCAGTTACGTGGCGGAGGAACTGTTTTTT. It specifies CASSYVAEELFF. The chain uses TRBV6-6 and TRBJ1-4, with D unclear. Trimming took off 2 bases at V and 12 bases at J, with 10 bases between the two ends. CDR1 is MNHNY, CDR2 SVGAGI, per germline (reference sequence). The CDR3 length is 12 residues.

The chain carries TRBV20-1 and TRBJ1-6; TRBD1 might be the D (5 bases). The germline V gene has CDR1 DFQATT and CDR2 SNEGSKA (reference sequence). CDR3 length: 13 residues. The CDR3 DNA sequence: TGCAGCGCTCCGGGCCAGGGAAATTCACCCCTCCACTTT. Residues: CSAPGQGNSPLHF.